This entry describes one T cell receptor (beta chain). The antigen is undetermined. This entry belongs to a study of cytomegalovirus exposure and HLA in healthy donors. Study-wide results and limits: Later on, an analysis tied approximately 15,000 TCR beta sequences to HLA alleles at 0.05 false discovery rate. When analyzed later, a missense DCLRE1C variant was found to be linked to TCR beta V- and J-gene trimming.

CDR3 length: 11 residues. Trimming removed 5 bases from V and 10 bases from J, with 11 bases in between. The germline V gene has CDR1 MNHEY and CDR2 SVGAGI. Primers for the PCR totalled 60 Vbeta and 13 Jbeta. Data came from immunoSEQ multiplex PCR; TCRdb stores just in-frame clones and leaves some out. The sample has some 160,000 clones, over 70% seen once. Sample: PBMCs. The sequence was obtained from a man aged 45-65 years in good health and CMV-seropositive. The gene calls are TRBV6-5 and TRBJ1-1; weak D call: TRBD1 (6 bases). The CDR3: CASSQGTSAFF. In DNA form, the CDR3 reads TGTGCCAGCAGTCAAGGGACATCAGCTTTCTTT.